The 9 T cell receptor beta chains reported below all come from one sample, sequenced in a study of cytomegalovirus exposure and HLA in healthy donors (dated by TCRdb to about 2017). The library was obtained by the immunoSEQ multiplex PCR assay. For the multiplex PCR, a mixture combining 60 forward primers for TCR Vbeta segments and 13 reverse primers for TCR Jbeta segments was used. Entries here come from immuneACCESS through TCRdb and include only in-frame sequences with V and J called. Some clones fail to appear in such tables; in the studies checked, an unresolved V gene covers under half of the shortfall, and the cause of the remainder is unknown. The sample table records around 63,000 clones; roughly three quarters of these occur just once. The ten largest clones capture roughly 3% of the sample. The sequenced sample was PBMCs. Receptors were obtained from a woman aged 25 to 45 in good health and CMV-seronegative.

The V call is TRBV23-1, the J call TRBJ2-2; 9 nucleotides agree with TRBD1. TRBV23-1 is classed as an ORF, of uncertain function. V gave up 5 bases and J gave up 2 bases; unmatched junction bases: 18. CDR3 length equals 20 residues. The CDR3 nucleotides read TGCGCCAGCAGTTGCCTCTCGGGACAGGGAAGAAGGTGCAACACCGGGGAGCTGTTTTTT. It translates to CASSCLSGQGRRCNTGELFF.

This clone is a singleton in its sample. This rearrangement joins TRBV25-1 to TRBJ2-4; TRBD1 is a possible D gene (6 bases). Germline V lookup: CDR1 MGHDK, CDR2 SYGVNS. The CDR3 totals 13 residues. V lost 8 bases and J 3 bases, leaving 11 bases between the germline ends. CDR3 coding DNA: TGTGCCAGCTCCCCAGGGGTCAAAAACATTCAGTACTTC. It is translated as CASSPGVKNIQYF.

The chain combines TRBV5-1 with TRBJ1-1, with TRBD1 matching 7 bases. J gave up 7 bases and V 2 bases, and 2 bases lay outside the gene matches. This CDR3 has 12 residues. Germline-derived CDR1 and CDR2 are SGHRS and YFSETQ. The CDR3 region has the DNA TGCGCCAGCAGCTTAACAGGGGATGAAGCTTTCTTT. It codes for CASSLTGDEAFF.

The genes are TRBV2 and TRBJ1-1; D is possibly TRBD1 (6 bases). CDR3 length: 15 amino acids. V was clipped by 7 bases and J by 4 bases, with 19 bases between them. From germline, CDR1 is SNHLY and CDR2 FYNNEI. CDR3 protein: CASKKGEGPSTEAFF. CDR3 DNA: TGTGCCAGCAAGAAGGGGGAGGGGCCGAGCACTGAAGCTTTCTTT.

V usage is TRBV7-9 and J usage is TRBJ1-1; a possible D gene is TRBD1 (5 bases). Germline V gives CDR1 SEHNR, CDR2 FQNEAQ (reference sequence). The CDR3 has 14 amino acids. Trimming shortened V by 5 bases and J by 0 bases, and 10 bases separated the two germline ends. For the CDR3, the DNA is TGTGCCAGCAGCCCAGGGATTTTGAACACTGAAGCTTTCTTT. It specifies CASSPGILNTEAFF.

The chain recombines TRBV7-2 with TRBJ1-1; unclear D gene. Per germline, CDR1 SGHTA and CDR2 FQGNSA. Trimming removed 3 bases from V and 4 bases from J, with 12 bases in between. CDR3 length: 14 amino acids. The CDR3 region is CASSLSGERTEAFF. The CDR3 DNA is TGTGCCAGCAGCTTGAGCGGGGAGCGCACTGAAGCTTTCTTT.

As to this clone: The junction differs from germline at one of its ends, possibly a read error. The chain has TRBV7-9 and TRBJ2-1; 9 nucleotides align to TRBD2. In germline, CDR1 is SEHNR, CDR2 FQNEAQ (reference sequence). CDR3 length: 16 amino acids. The CDR3 DNA follows: TGTTCCAGCAGCTTAGCGCTGGCGGGGGGGTACAATGAGCAGTTCTTC. Its protein is CSSSLALAGGYNEQFF.

The chain employs TRBV29-1 and TRBJ2-7, with 9 bases fitting TRBD1. CDR3 size: 14 residues. Germline lookup yields CDR1 SQVTM and CDR2 ANQGSEA. The junction had 5 bases not matched to a gene; V was cut back by 1 base and J by 4 bases. The CDR3 DNA follows: TGCAGCGTTGAAGGGACAGGGGCTGAGTACGAGCAGTACTTC. Translated: CSVEGTGAEYEQYF.

This chain uses TRBV9 with TRBJ1-2; maybe TRBD1 (6 bases). Per the germline V gene, CDR1 is SGDLS and CDR2 is YYNGEE. There are 15 residues in the CDR3. The V and J ends lost 4 bases and 2 bases respectively, with 15 bases between them. The CDR3 spells CASSPQWGQNYGYTF. Here the CDR3 DNA reads TGTGCCAGCAGCCCCCAGTGGGGGCAGAACTATGGCTACACCTTC.